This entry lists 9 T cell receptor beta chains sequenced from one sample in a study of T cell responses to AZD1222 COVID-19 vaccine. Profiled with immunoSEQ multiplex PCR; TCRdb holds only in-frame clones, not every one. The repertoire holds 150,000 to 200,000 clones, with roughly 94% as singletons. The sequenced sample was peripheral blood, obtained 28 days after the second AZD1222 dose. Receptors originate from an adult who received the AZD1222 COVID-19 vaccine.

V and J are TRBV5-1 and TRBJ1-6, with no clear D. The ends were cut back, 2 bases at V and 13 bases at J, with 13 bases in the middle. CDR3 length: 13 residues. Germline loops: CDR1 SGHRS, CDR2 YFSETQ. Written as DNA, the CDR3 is TGCGCCAGCAGCTTCGGGGTGCTTCGGCCCCTCCACTTT. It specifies CASSFGVLRPLHF.

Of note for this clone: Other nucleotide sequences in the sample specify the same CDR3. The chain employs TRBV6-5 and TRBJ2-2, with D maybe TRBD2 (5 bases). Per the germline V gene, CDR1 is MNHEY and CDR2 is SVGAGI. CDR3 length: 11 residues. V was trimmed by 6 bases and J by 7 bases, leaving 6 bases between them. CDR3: CASRRDGELFF. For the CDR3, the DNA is TGTGCCAGCAGGAGGGACGGGGAGCTGTTTTTT.

Here the CDR3 reads CASSRGKGNYGYTF. In DNA form, the CDR3 reads TGTGCCAGTAGTAGGGGGAAGGGCAACTATGGCTACACCTTC. The V call is TRBV19, the J call TRBJ1-2, with D maybe TRBD1 (5 bases). Germline loops: CDR1 LNHDA, CDR2 SQIVND (reference sequence). The CDR3 extends over 14 amino acids. Trimming cost V 4 bases and J 2 bases, with 11 bases left between them.

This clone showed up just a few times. The CDR3 nucleotides read TGCAGCGTTGCTCTGGAGACGAACACCGGGGAGCTGTTTTTT. Its translation: CSVALETNTGELFF. The genes are TRBV29-1 and TRBJ2-2; D unclear. CDR1 and CDR2 (germline): SQVTM, ANQGSEA. This CDR3 has 14 residues. The ends were cut back, 4 bases at V and 0 bases at J, with 9 bases in the middle.

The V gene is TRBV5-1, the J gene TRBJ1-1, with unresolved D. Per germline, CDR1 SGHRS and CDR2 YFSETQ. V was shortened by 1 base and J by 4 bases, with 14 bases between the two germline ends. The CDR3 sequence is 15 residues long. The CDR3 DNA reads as TGCGCCAGCAGCTTGTTACGGTCCTCGGGCACTGAAGCTTTCTTT. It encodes CASSLLRSSGTEAFF. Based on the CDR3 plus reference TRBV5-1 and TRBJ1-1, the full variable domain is KAGVTQTPRYLIKTRGQQVTLSCSPISGHRSVSWYQQTPGQGLQFLFEYFSETQRNKGNFPGRFSGRQFSNSRSEMNVSTLELGDSALYLCASSLLRSSGTEAFFGQGTRLTVV.

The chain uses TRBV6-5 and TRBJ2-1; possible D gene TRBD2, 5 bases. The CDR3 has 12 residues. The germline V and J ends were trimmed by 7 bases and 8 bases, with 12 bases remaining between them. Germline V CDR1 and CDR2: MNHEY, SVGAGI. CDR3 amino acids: CASNDPGYEQFF. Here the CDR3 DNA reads TGTGCCAGCAACGACCCGGGGTATGAGCAGTTCTTC.

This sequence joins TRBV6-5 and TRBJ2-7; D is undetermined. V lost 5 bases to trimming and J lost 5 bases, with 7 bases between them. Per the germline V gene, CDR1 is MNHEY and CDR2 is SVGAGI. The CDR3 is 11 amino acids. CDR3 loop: CASSTGHEQYF. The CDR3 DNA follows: TGTGCCAGCAGTACCGGACACGAGCAGTACTTC.

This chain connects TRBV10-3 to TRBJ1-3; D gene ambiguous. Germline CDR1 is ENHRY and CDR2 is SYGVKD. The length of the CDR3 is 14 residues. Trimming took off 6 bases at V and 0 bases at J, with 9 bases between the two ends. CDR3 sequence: CAIRAPRSGNTIYF. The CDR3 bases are TGTGCCATCAGGGCTCCGCGCTCTGGAAACACCATATATTTT.

The CDR3 here is CASSQDGQGALEKLFF. Written as DNA, the CDR3 is TGTGCCAGCAGCCAAGACGGTCAGGGGGCGCTTGAAAAACTGTTTTTT. The chain joins TRBV3-1 (or the pseudogene TRBV3-2) to TRBJ1-4, with 8 positions matching TRBD1. The trim removed 0 bases at V and 7 bases at J, leaving 7 bases unmatched. The CDR3 is 16 residues long. Germline values: CDR1 LGHDT, CDR2 YNNKEL (reference sequence).